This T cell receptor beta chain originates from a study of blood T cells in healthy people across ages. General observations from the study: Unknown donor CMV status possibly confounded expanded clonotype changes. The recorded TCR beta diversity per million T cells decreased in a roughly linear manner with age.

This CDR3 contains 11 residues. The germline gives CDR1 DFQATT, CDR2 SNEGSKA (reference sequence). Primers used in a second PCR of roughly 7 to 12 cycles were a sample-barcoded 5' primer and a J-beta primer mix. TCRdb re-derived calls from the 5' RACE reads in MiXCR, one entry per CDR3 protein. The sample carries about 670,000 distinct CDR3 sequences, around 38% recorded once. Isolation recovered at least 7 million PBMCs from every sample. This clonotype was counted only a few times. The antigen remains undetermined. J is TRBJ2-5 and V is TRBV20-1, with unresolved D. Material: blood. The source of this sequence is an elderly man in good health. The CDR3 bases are TGCAGCGGGCCCCGGTTAGAGACCCAGTACTTC. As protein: CSGPRLETQYF.